This section outlines one TCR beta chain sequence together with its context. This specimen comes from a study of blood T cell repertoires in COVID-19. As for the study in general: COVID-19 samples collected from the United States, Italy and Spain covered acute and convalescent phases. The cDNA or gDNA used as material had been derived from T cells, B-cell-depleted T cells, or PBMCs.

Original handling: It was from reference gene primer amplification that nucleated cell counts were estimated. Here immunoSEQ multiplex PCR was the method, and the copy in TCRdb shows in-frame clones only, minus some. The V and J calls and clone size come from that table; D and trimming were worked out from the DNA. The sample has some 120,000 clones, roughly nine tenths seen once. This CDR3 is built from 16 residues. Unmatched junction bases numbered 8, after V lost 3 bases and J lost 3 bases. Germline CDR1 reads LNHDA; CDR2 reads SQIVND (reference sequence). Patients of the Seattle cohort, enrolled during active infection, were followed longitudinally.

This clonotype originated in a man in his 60s with COVID-19, enrolled during active disease. J is TRBJ1-5 and V is TRBV19, with 7 bases fitting TRBD1. Sequencing was carried out using peripheral blood. CDR3 sequence: CASSIAGTEPNQPQHF. The DNA of the CDR3 is TGTGCCAGTAGTATCGCCGGGACAGAGCCCAATCAGCCCCAGCATTTT.